These T cell receptor beta chains were read from a single sample in a study of OX40 agonist ivuxolimab in advanced cancers. Sequencing used immunoSEQ multiplex PCR; TCRdb keeps in-frame clones, though not all of them. The sample holds approximately 67,000 clones; just over 90% are singletons and the top ten take approximately 2.2%. Sequenced here: CD4+ or CD8+ T cells sorted from blood, sampled in a trial of the OX40 agonist ivuxolimab. These receptors were collected from an adult with an advanced solid tumor such as melanoma, head and neck, liver or kidney cancer. CDR3s include the opening cysteine and the closing phenylalanine or tryptophan. The D gene is left open where the match is weak. Clone size appears in some rows only: once, few, many, or a class for an expanded clone.

d_gene: -
abundance: -
v_gene: TRBV18
j_gene: TRBJ2-5
CDR3aa: CASSPGARVETQYF
CDR3nt: TGTGCCAGCTCACCTGGGGCGCGTGTGGAGACCCAGTACTTC

d_gene: -
abundance: -
v_gene: TRBV4-1
j_gene: TRBJ1-1
CDR3aa: CASSQPGRGSPEAFF
CDR3nt: TGCGCCAGCAGCCAACCCGGTCGGGGAAGCCCTGAAGCTTTCTTT

d_gene: TRBD1
abundance: once
v_gene: TRBV9
j_gene: TRBJ2-3
CDR3aa: CASSPRGLNTDTQYF
CDR3nt: TGTGCCAGCAGCCCTAGGGGGCTTAACACAGATACGCAGTATTTT

d_gene: TRBD2
abundance: -
v_gene: TRBV4-2
j_gene: TRBJ2-2
CDR3aa: CASSQDPAGANTGELFF
CDR3nt: TGTGCCAGCAGCCAGGACCCAGCGGGAGCGAACACCGGGGAGCTGTTTTTT

d_gene: -
abundance: -
v_gene: TRBV5-5
j_gene: TRBJ1-5
CDR3aa: CASNRGPGENTQPQHF
CDR3nt: TGTGCCAGCAACCGAGGACCGGGCGAGAACACTCAGCCCCAGCATTTT

d_gene: -
abundance: few
v_gene: TRBV4-3
j_gene: TRBJ2-7
CDR3aa: CASSQDLHYEQYF
CDR3nt: TGCGCCAGCAGCCAAGATCTTCACTACGAGCAGTACTTC

d_gene: TRBD1
abundance: -
v_gene: TRBV2
j_gene: TRBJ1-2
CDR3aa: CASSVRDRGLYGYTF
CDR3nt: TGTGCCAGCAGCGTCCGGGACAGGGGGCTCTATGGCTACACCTTT

d_gene: -
abundance: -
v_gene: TRBV28
j_gene: TRBJ2-5
CDR3aa: CASSFGTLRQGTQYF
CDR3nt: TGTGCCAGCAGTTTCGGGACTCTACGCCAAGGGACCCAGTACTTC

d_gene: -
abundance: -
v_gene: TRBV11-3
j_gene: TRBJ2-7
CDR3aa: CASSGNSYEQYF
CDR3nt: TGTGCCAGCAGCGGTAACTCCTACGAGCAGTACTTC

d_gene: -
abundance: -
v_gene: TRBV15
j_gene: TRBJ1-4
CDR3aa: CATSRDSGGLTNEKLFF
CDR3nt: TGTGCCACCAGCAGAGATTCGGGGGGTTTAACTAATGAAAAACTGTTTTTT

d_gene: TRBD1
abundance: -
v_gene: TRBV6-1
j_gene: TRBJ1-5
CDR3aa: CASRFTGDQPQHF
CDR3nt: TGTGCCAGCAGGTTCACAGGGGATCAGCCCCAGCATTTT

d_gene: TRBD2
abundance: -
v_gene: TRBV5-1
j_gene: TRBJ2-5
CDR3aa: CASSLAGVAGGQETQYF
CDR3nt: TGCGCCAGCAGCTTGGCCGGGGTAGCGGGGGGGCAAGAGACCCAGTACTTC

d_gene: -
abundance: few
v_gene: TRBV19
j_gene: TRBJ1-1
CDR3aa: CASSQARVPEAFF
CDR3nt: TGTGCCAGTAGTCAAGCCAGGGTCCCCGAAGCTTTCTTT

d_gene: -
abundance: -
v_gene: TRBV18
j_gene: TRBJ2-7
CDR3aa: CASSPGRVNDEQYF
CDR3nt: TGTGCCAGCTCACCTGGCCGGGTCAACGACGAGCAGTACTTC

d_gene: -
abundance: -
v_gene: TRBV5-6
j_gene: TRBJ2-1
CDR3aa: CASSLPNSYNEQFF
CDR3nt: TGTGCCAGCAGCTTGCCGAACAGTTACAATGAGCAGTTCTTC

d_gene: TRBD2
abundance: -
v_gene: TRBV7-9
j_gene: TRBJ2-5
CDR3aa: CASSLERGVKTQYF
CDR3nt: TGTGCCAGCAGCCTTGAGCGGGGGGTCAAGACCCAGTACTTC

d_gene: -
abundance: -
v_gene: TRBV6-5
j_gene: TRBJ2-7
CDR3aa: CASSGRSNYEQYF
CDR3nt: TGTGCCAGCAGTGGACGATCTAACTACGAGCAGTACTTC

d_gene: -
abundance: -
v_gene: TRBV6-6
j_gene: TRBJ1-5
CDR3aa: CASSSSYQPQHF
CDR3nt: TGTGCCAGCAGCTCCTCCTATCAGCCCCAGCATTTT

d_gene: -
abundance: -
v_gene: TRBV28
j_gene: TRBJ1-2
CDR3aa: CASSLGGAGTLGGYTF
CDR3nt: TGTGCCAGCAGTTTAGGTGGGGCAGGGACTTTAGGGGGCTACACCTTC

d_gene: -
abundance: -
v_gene: TRBV28
j_gene: TRBJ2-7
CDR3aa: CASRSDGKRTYEQYF
CDR3nt: TGTGCCAGCAGGTCGGACGGGAAGCGAACCTACGAGCAGTACTTC

d_gene: -
abundance: -
v_gene: TRBV6-5
j_gene: TRBJ1-1
CDR3aa: CASSYSYYPIQAFF
CDR3nt: TGTGCCAGCAGTTACTCGTATTACCCTATTCAAGCTTTCTTT